This TCR beta chain was identified during a study of blood T cell repertoires in COVID-19. V trimming: 7 bases; J trimming: 1 base; junction bases outside the gene matches: 6. From germline, CDR1 is MDHEN and CDR2 SYDVKM. The CDR3 is 14 amino acids. Across 24 US areas, participants ranged in age from roughly 18 to 95 years. The method was immunoSEQ multiplex PCR; TCRdb's version includes in-frame clones alone and lacks a portion of them. The sample carries over 55,000 clones, roughly 80% recorded once. The sample comprised PBMCs or T cells enriched from blood (not recorded which). The chain uses TRBV28 and TRBJ1-2, with TRBD1 matching 7 bases. This TCR was recovered from a woman in her forties with acute COVID-19. The CDR3 sequence: CASTRDRSNYGYTF. As DNA, the CDR3 is TGTGCCAGCACCCGGGACAGAAGTAACTATGGCTACACCTTC.